The T cell receptor beta chain described here comes from a study of blood T cell repertoires in COVID-19. The assay was immunoSEQ multiplex PCR, and TCRdb's table has in-frame clones only and misses some. This table has fewer than 300,000 clones, more than 70% appearing once. CDR3 size: 13 residues. The germline CDR1 and CDR2 sequences are SNHLY and FYNNEI. Trimming pared 8 bases from V and 2 bases from J, leaving 9 bases between. Input material: peripheral blood. The receptor was isolated from a young woman with acute or convalescent COVID-19. J is TRBJ2-2 and V is TRBV2, with a possible D match to TRBD1 (5 bases). The CDR3 sequence is CASWQGNTGELFF. Written as DNA, the CDR3 is TGTGCCAGCTGGCAGGGCAACACCGGGGAGCTGTTTTTT.